This entry features one T cell receptor (beta chain) sequence. The source of the sample is a study of T cell repertoires in cytomegalovirus infection. For the study at large: Public TCR beta signatures marked donors with CMV infection and the matching HLA.

Losses at the gene ends were 6 bases for V and 2 bases for J; bases not matched to a gene: 9. Germline CDR1 and CDR2: SQVTM and ANQGSEA. The CDR3 spans 16 residues. TCRdb called the reads again in MiXCR, with one record for every CDR3 protein. The repertoire holds around 490,000 distinct CDR3 sequences, approximately 25% seen once, with less than 15% in the top ten. The sample taken for sequencing was PBMCs. The chain has TRBV29-1 and TRBJ2-1; TRBD2 matches 11 bases. This receptor was obtained from a human donor in good health (CMV status not recorded). Some clones in this sample may be carry-over from other donors' samples. In DNA, the CDR3 is TGCAGCGTAGTTAAACTAGCGGGGGAGACCTACAATGAGCAGTTCTTC. Amino acid sequence: CSVVKLAGETYNEQFF.